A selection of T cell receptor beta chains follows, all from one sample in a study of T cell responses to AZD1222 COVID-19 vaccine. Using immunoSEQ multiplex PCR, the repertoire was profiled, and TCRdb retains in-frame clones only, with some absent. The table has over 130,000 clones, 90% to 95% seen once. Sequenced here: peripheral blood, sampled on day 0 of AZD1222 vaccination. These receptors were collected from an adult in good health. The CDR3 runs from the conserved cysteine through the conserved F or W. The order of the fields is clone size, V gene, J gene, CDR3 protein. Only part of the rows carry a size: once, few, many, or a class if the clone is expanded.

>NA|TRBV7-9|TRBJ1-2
CASSLSDSNYGYTF
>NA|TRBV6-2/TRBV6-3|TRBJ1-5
CASSLARGRGSISKGARKHF
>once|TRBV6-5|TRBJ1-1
CASSRTGVNTEAFF
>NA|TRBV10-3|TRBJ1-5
CATKFGQGNQPQHF
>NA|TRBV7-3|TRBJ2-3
CASSFLGGSTDTQYF
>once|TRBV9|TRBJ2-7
CASSVGPAGGLEQYF
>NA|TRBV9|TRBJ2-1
CASSVVTNYNEQFF
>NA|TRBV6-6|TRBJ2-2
CASTNARGSTGELFF
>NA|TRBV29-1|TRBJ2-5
CSVYRLETQYF
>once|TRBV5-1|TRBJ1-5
CASSYRQGADQPQHF
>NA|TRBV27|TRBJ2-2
CASSTYYLAGKNTGELFF
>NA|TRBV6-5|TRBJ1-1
CASTTAGSNTEAFF
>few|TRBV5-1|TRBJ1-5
CASSPRTGENQPQHF
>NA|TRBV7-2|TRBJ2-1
CASSLRLNNEQFF
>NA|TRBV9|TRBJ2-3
CASSVTSGGASDTQYF
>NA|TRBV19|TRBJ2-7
CASSIAVKQTSGRHEQYF
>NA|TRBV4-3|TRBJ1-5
CASSQGLASNQPQHF
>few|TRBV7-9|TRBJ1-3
CASSKDGSGNTIYF
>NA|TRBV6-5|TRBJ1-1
CASSYVPFANTEAFF
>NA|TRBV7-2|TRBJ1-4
CASSLVSAGRGREKLFF
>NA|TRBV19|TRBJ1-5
CASSPDRERPQHF
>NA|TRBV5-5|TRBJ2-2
CASSIRTGISTGELFF
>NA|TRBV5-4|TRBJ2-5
CASSLTGIETQYF
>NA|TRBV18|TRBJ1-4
CASSPRTLNEKLFF
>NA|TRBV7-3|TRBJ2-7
CASSPQGGTGLEQYF
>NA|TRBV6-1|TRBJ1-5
CASSEVVAGHQPQHF
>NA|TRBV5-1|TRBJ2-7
CASSFDRYEQYF
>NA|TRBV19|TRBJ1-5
CASSMEAVNQPQHF
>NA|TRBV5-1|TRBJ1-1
CASSLYGTANTEAFF
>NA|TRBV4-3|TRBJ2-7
CASSQGDRVSHYEQYF
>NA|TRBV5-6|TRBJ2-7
CASTWRPSYEQYF
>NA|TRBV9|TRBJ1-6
CASSRQGSSYNSPLHF
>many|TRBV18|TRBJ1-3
CASSPLAGTGNTIYF
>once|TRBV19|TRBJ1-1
CASSTRGWNTEAFF
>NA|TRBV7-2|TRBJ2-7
CASSLRTLGLADYEQYF
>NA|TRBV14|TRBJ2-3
CASSPWLQVEIGDTQYF
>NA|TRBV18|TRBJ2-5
CASSLQGAGVETQYF
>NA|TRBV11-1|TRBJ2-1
CASSFLLGSEQFF
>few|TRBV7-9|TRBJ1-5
CASSLGRGNQPQHF
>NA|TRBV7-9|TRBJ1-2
CASSLAQGVPYGYTF
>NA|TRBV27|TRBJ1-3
CASSPSSGNTIYF
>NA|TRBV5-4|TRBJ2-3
CASSLADTQYF
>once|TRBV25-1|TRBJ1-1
CASMYGKNTEAFF
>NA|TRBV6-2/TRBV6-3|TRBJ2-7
CASSRSGRGTYEQYF
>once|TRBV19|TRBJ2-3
CASNRRRGATDTQYF
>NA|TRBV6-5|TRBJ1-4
CASSYRGQGNNEKLFF
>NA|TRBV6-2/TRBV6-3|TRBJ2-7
CASSYSTGTYEQYF
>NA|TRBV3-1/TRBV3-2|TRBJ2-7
CASSQPNFGGYNEQYF
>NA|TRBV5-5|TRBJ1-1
CASSSTSGQGARTEAFF
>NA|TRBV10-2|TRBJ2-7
CASRDAGYEQYF
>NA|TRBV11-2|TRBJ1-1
CASSHPGVPLAFF
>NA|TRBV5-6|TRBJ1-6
CASSPGQGNRNSPLHF
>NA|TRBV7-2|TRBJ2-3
CASSPGLDLTDTQYF
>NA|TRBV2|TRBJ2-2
CASSETGIGGELFF
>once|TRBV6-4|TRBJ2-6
CASSLAPGAGANVLTF